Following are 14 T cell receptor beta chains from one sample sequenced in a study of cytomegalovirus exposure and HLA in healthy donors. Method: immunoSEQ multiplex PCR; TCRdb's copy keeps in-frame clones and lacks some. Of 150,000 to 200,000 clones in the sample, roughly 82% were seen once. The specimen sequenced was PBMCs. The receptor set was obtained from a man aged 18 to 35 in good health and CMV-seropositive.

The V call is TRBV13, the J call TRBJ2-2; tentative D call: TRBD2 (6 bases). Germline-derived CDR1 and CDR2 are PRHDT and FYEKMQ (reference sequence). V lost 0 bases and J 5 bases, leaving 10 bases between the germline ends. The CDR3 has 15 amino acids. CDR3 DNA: TGTGCCAGCAGCTTAGGCCGGGGGTGGACCGGGGAGCTGTTTTTT. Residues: CASSLGRGWTGELFF.

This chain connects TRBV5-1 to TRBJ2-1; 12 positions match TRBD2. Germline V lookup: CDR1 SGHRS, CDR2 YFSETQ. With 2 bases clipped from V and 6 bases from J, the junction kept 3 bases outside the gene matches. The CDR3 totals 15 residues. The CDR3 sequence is CASSFGLAGINEQFF. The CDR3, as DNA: TGCGCCAGCAGCTTCGGACTAGCGGGAATCAATGAGCAGTTCTTC.

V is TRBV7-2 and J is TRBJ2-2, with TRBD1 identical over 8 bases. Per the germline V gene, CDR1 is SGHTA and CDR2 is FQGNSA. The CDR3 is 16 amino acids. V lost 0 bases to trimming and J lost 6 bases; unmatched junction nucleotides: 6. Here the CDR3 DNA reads TGTGCCAGCAGCTTAGCGGGCAGGGGGCTTGCCGGGGAGCTGTTTTTT. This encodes CASSLAGRGLAGELFF. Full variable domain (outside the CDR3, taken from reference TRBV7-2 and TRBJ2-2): GAGVSQSPSNKVTEKGKDVELRCDPISGHTALYWYRQSLGQGLEFLIYFQGNSAPDKSGLPSDRFSAERTGGSVSTLTIQRTQQEDSAVYLCASSLAGRGLAGELFFGEGSRLTVL.

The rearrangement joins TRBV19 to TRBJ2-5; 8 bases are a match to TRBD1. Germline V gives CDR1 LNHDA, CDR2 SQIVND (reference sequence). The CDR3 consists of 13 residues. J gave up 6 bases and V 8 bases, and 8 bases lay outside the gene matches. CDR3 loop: CASSGTGAQTQYF. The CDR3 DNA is TGTGCCAGTTCCGGGACAGGTGCGCAGACCCAGTACTTC.

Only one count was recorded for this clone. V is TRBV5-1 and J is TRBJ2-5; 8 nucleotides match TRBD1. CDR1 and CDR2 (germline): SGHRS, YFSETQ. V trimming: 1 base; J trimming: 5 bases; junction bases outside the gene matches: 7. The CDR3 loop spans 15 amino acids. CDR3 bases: TGCGCCAGCAGCTTGAGTCAGGGGGCGCAGGAGACCCAGTACTTC. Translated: CASSLSQGAQETQYF. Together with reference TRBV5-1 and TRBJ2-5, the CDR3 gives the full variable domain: KAGVTQTPRYLIKTRGQQVTLSCSPISGHRSVSWYQQTPGQGLQFLFEYFSETQRNKGNFPGRFSGRQFSNSRSEMNVSTLELGDSALYLCASSLSQGAQETQYFGPGTRLLVL.

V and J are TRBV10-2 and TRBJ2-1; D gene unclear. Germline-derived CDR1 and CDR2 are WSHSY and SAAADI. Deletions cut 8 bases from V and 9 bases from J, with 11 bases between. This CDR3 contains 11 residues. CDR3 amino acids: CASGPQREQFF. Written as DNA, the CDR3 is TGCGCCAGCGGCCCGCAACGTGAGCAGTTCTTC.

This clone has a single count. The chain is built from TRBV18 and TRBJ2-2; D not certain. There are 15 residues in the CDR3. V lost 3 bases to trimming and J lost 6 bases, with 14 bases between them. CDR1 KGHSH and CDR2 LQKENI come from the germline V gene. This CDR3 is CASSPEVPLAGELFF. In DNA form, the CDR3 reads TGTGCCAGCTCACCTGAAGTTCCGCTAGCCGGGGAGCTGTTTTTT.

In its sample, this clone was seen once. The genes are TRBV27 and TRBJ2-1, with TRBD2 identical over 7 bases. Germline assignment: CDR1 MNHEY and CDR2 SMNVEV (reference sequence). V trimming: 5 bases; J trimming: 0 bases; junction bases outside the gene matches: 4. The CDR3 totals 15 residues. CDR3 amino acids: CASSVGGGSYNEQFF. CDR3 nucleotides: TGTGCCAGCAGTGTGGGCGGGGGCTCCTACAATGAGCAGTTCTTC.

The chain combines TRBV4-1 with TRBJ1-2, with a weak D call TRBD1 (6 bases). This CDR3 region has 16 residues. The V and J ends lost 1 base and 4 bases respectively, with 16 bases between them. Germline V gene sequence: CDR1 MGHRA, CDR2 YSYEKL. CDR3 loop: CASSQAGSGVSYGYTF. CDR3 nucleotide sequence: TGCGCCAGCAGCCAAGCAGGATCAGGGGTTAGCTATGGCTACACCTTC.

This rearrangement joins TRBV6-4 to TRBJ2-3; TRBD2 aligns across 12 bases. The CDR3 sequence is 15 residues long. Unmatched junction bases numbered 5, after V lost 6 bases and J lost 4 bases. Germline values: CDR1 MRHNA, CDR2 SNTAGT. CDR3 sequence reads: CASSVLAGGPDTQYF. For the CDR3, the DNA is TGTGCCAGCAGCGTACTAGCGGGAGGTCCAGATACGCAGTATTTT.

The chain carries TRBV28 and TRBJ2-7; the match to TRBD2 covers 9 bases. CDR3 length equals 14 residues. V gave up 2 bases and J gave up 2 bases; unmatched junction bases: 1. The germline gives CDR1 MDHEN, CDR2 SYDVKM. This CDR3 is CASSLAGGPYEQYF. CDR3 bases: TGTGCCAGCAGTTTAGCGGGAGGGCCCTACGAGCAGTACTTC.

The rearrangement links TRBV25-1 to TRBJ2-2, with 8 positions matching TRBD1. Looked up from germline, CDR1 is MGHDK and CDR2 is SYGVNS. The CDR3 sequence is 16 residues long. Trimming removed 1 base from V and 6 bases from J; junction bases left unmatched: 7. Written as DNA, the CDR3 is TGTGCCAGCAGTGAATTGCAGGGGGCATCTGCCGGGGAGCTGTTTTTT. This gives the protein CASSELQGASAGELFF.

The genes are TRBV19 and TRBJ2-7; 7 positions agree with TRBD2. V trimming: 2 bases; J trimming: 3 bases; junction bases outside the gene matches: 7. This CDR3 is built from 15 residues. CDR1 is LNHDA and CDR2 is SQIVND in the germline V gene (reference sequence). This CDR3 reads CASSISGGGLYEQYF. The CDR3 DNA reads TGTGCCAGTAGTATATCGGGAGGAGGTCTCTACGAGCAGTACTTC.

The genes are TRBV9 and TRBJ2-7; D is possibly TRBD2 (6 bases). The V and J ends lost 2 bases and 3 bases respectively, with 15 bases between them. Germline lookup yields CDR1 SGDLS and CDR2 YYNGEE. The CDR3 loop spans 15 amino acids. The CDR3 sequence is CASSVFAGPNYEQYF. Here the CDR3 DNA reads TGTGCCAGCAGCGTTTTTGCGGGACCCAACTACGAGCAGTACTTC.